The T cell receptor beta chain described here comes from a study of blood T cell repertoires in COVID-19. Study overall: From T cells, B-cell-depleted T cells, or PBMCs came the material, which was cDNA or gDNA.

In this sample, this clone turned up once. The table came from immunoSEQ multiplex PCR; TCRdb's copy has only in-frame clones and leaves some out. In the table there are over 200,000 clones, around 84% of which are singletons. The CDR3 length is 15 residues. CDR1 LGHNT and CDR2 FRNRAP come from the germline V gene. Trimming removed 8 bases from V and 5 bases from J, with 20 bases in between. The specimen sequenced was peripheral blood. The clonotype originates from a woman of 80 years or more with active or convalescent COVID-19. The rearrangement uses TRBV12-5 and TRBJ2-3, with a possible D match to TRBD1 (5 bases). The CDR3: CASTQGLAGRDTQYF. The CDR3 DNA is TGTGCTAGTACTCAAGGGTTGGCAGGGCGAGATACGCAGTATTTT.